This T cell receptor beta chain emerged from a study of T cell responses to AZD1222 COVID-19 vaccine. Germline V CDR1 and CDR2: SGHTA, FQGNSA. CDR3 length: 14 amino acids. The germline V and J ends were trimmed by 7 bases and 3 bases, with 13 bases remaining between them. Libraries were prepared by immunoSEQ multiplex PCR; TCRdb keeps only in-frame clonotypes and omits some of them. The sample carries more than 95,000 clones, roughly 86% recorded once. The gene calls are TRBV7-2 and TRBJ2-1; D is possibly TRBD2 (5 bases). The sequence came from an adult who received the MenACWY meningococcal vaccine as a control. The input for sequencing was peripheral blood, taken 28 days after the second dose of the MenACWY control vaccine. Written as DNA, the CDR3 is TGTGCCAGCACAAGGGAGTACCTCTACAATGAGCAGTTCTTC. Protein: CASTREYLYNEQFF. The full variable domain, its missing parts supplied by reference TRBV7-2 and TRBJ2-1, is GAGVSQSPSNKVTEKGKDVELRCDPISGHTALYWYRQSLGQGLEFLIYFQGNSAPDKSGLPSDRFSAERTGGSVSTLTIQRTQQEDSAVYLCASTREYLYNEQFFGPGTRLTVL.